One sample yielded the 7 T cell receptor beta chains listed below, sequenced in a study of CD8+CD57+ T cells in acquired aplastic anemia. Genomic DNA constituted the template upon which TCR beta VDJ and CDR3 profiling was performed. Using its own MiXCR run on the reads, TCRdb lists one record per CDR3 protein. The profile shows about 210,000 distinct CDR3 sequences, 61% of them singletons. The sample consisted of sorted CD4+, CD8+, or CD8+CD57+ T cells (not recorded which) from PBMCs. Source of these receptors: a human donor in good health.

This clonotype was observed many times. The J gene is TRBJ2-7, the V gene TRBV7-9; 7 bases fit TRBD1. V gave up 4 bases and J gave up 9 bases; unmatched junction bases: 24. Germline lookup yields CDR1 SEHNR and CDR2 FQNEAQ (reference sequence). CDR3 size: 18 residues. The CDR3 is CASSSPWINGTVLRGQYF. In DNA form, the CDR3 reads TGTGCCAGCAGCTCACCATGGATAAACGGGACAGTCCTACGAGGGCAGTACTTC.

CDR3 amino acids: CATSDRQAHTGELFF. DNA for the CDR3: TGTGCCACCAGTGATCGACAGGCGCACACCGGGGAGCTGTTTTTT. The J gene is TRBJ2-2, the V gene TRBV24-1, with D possibly being TRBD1 (6 bases). In germline, CDR1 is KGHDR, CDR2 SFDVKD. CDR3 length: 15 residues. Trimming cost V 3 bases and J 3 bases, with 10 bases left between them.

The chain combines TRBV24-1 with TRBJ2-1; D gene unclear. Germline CDR1 reads KGHDR; CDR2 reads SFDVKD. The CDR3 runs 13 residues. Trimming took off 4 bases at V and 5 bases at J, with 8 bases between the two ends. The chain's CDR3 is CATSEERNNEQFF. DNA of the CDR3: TGTGCCACCAGTGAGGAACGGAACAATGAGCAGTTCTTC.

This clonotype was seen repeatedly, ten times or more. V usage is TRBV7-9 and J usage is TRBJ2-7, with TRBD2 as a possible D gene (6 bases). V lost 5 bases and J lost 2, with 13 bases in between. Germline lookup yields CDR1 SEHNR and CDR2 FQNEAQ (reference sequence). This CDR3 region has 14 residues. The CDR3 bases are TGTGCCAGCAGCGCTCCCGGGAGCCCCTACGAGCAGTACTTC. Its protein product is CASSAPGSPYEQYF.

This clonotype has ten or more counts. The rearrangement uses TRBV6-5 and TRBJ2-6, with 7 bases identical to TRBD1. Trimming removed 5 bases from V and 1 base from J; junction bases left unmatched: 5. CDR3 length equals 16 residues. CDR1 MNHEY and CDR2 SVGAGI come from the germline V gene. CDR3 coding DNA: TGTGCCAGCAGTCTTACGACAGGGTCTGGGGCCAACGTCCTGACTTTC. This translates into CASSLTTGSGANVLTF.

V and J are TRBV5-4 and TRBJ2-1, with D tentatively TRBD2 (7 bases). The CDR3 is 15 residues long. With 4 bases removed from V and 5 bases from J, the gap between germline ends came to 16 bases. CDR1 is SGHNT, CDR2 YYREEE, per germline (reference sequence). The CDR3 DNA is TGTGCCAGCAGCACACCTAGGGGGGGAGACAATGAGCAGTTCTTC. This encodes CASSTPRGGDNEQFF.

The CDR3 is CATSHLGLATDEQFF. The CDR3 coding sequence is TGTGCCACCTCGCACCTCGGACTAGCGACCGATGAGCAGTTCTTC. The chain has TRBV24-1 and TRBJ2-1; 9 bases align to TRBD2. Losses at the gene ends were 9 bases for V and 8 bases for J; bases not matched to a gene: 13. Germline CDR1 KGHDR, CDR2 SFDVKD. The CDR3 covers 15 residues.